Presented here are 4 T cell receptor beta chains from one specimen sequenced in a study of beta chain features in type 1 diabetes. Study results and limitations: People with Type 1 diabetes carried modestly yet significantly shorter TCRB CDR3s in all four CD4+ subsets.

The antigens these receptors bind are not known. cDNA synthesis used the whole RNA isolate, giving expressed TCRB sequences. TCRdb keeps only in-frame clones here, not all; method: immunoSEQ multiplex PCR. This table has about 160,000 clones, roughly 10% appearing once. Source material: central memory CD4+ T cells from blood. The receptors stem from a woman in her twenties or thirties with type 1 diabetes.

A few counts support this clone. The chain couples TRBV6-5 to TRBJ1-1; no clear D. CDR1 and CDR2 (germline): MNHEY, SVGAGI. The CDR3 contains 13 residues. Trimming pared 6 bases from V and 3 bases from J, leaving 11 bases between. CDR3 coding DNA: TGTGCCAGCAGCCCCCACAGTGACACTGAAGCTTTCTTT. This encodes CASSPHSDTEAFF.

V is TRBV21-1 and J is TRBJ1-5. TRBV21-1 is annotated as a pseudogene. This CDR3 region has 18 residues. The CDR3 sequence is CASSKVYRPGRGNQPQHF. The CDR3 DNA sequence: TGTGCCAGCAGCAAAGTATATCGGCCCGGGAGAGGCAATCAGCCCCAGCATTTT.

This clone turned up a few times. V and J are TRBV7-8 and TRBJ1-2; no clear D gene. Germline lookup yields CDR1 SGHVS and CDR2 FQNEAQ. The CDR3 is made up of 15 amino acids. The ends were cut back, 3 bases at V and 3 bases at J, with 14 bases in the middle. CDR3 sequence (DNA): TGTGCCAGCAGCTTTTCGGGATCCGGAGACTATGGCTACACCTTC. Translation: CASSFSGSGDYGYTF.

This clone was recorded once. The chain has TRBV18 and TRBJ2-7, with 7 bases lining up with TRBD1. The junction had 6 bases not matched to a gene; V was cut back by 5 bases and J by 2 bases. This CDR3 comprises 14 residues. CDR1 and CDR2 (germline): KGHSH, LQKENI. Here the CDR3 DNA reads TGTGCCAGCTCAACCCGACAGGGTCCCTACGAGCAGTACTTC. Protein sequence: CASSTRQGPYEQYF.